These 20 T cell receptor beta chains were all obtained from the same sample, sequenced in a study of blood T cells in healthy people across ages. Then a second PCR, running roughly 7 to 11 cycles, was carried out with a sample-barcoded 5' primer and a J-beta primer mix. TCRdb used MiXCR to reprocess the 5' RACE reads, holding one entry per CDR3 protein. The sample shows 1.5 million to 2 million distinct CDR3 sequences, about 50% of them seen only once. What was sequenced was blood. These receptors originate from a woman between 40 and 55 years old in good health.

V usage is TRBV20-1 and J usage is TRBJ1-4; D unclear. The CDR3 contains 15 residues. Germline V gives CDR1 DFQATT, CDR2 SNEGSKA (reference sequence). V lost 0 bases and J lost 4, with 12 bases in between. The CDR3 loop is CSARDGGSYNEKLFF. The DNA of the CDR3 is TGCAGTGCTAGAGATGGAGGCAGCTATAATGAAAAACTGTTTTTT.

The chain carries TRBV20-1 and TRBJ2-3; the match to TRBD1 covers 12 bases. The CDR3 runs 14 residues. Germline V gene lookup returns CDR1 DFQATT and CDR2 SNEGSKA (reference sequence). J was trimmed by 4 bases and V by 5 bases; bases with no gene match: 4. This chain's CDR3 is CSAPGQGASDTQYF. In DNA, the CDR3 is TGCAGTGCTCCGGGACAGGGGGCATCAGATACGCAGTATTTT.

J is TRBJ2-1 and V is TRBV7-3; a weak D match, TRBD2 (6 bases). The CDR3 sequence is 15 residues long. Trimming removed 1 base at V and 4 bases at J, with 11 bases between. CDR1 SGHTA and CDR2 FQGTGA come from the germline V gene. CDR3 region: CASSLNPGEYNEQFF. For the CDR3, the DNA is TGTGCCAGCAGCTTAAATCCGGGGGAGTACAATGAGCAGTTCTTC.

The rearrangement links TRBV11-3 to TRBJ2-1; 15 bases line up with TRBD2. The DNA end is a closer match to TRBJ2-7, so the J assignment may be wrong. Germline V gene lookup returns CDR1 SGHNT and CDR2 YENEEA. The CDR3 runs 21 residues. The CDR3 sequence is CASSLDLPGLAGGRSYNEQYF. CDR3 DNA sequence: TGTGCCAGCAGCTTAGATCTTCCGGGACTAGCGGGGGGCCGCTCCTACAATGAGCAGTACTTC.

The rearrangement joins TRBV28 to TRBJ2-4; TRBD1 agrees at 9 bases. Germline-derived CDR1 and CDR2 are MDHEN and SYDVKM. Trimming at V came to 6 bases and at J to 13 bases, leaving 22 bases not matched to a gene. The CDR3 runs 17 residues. The CDR3 nucleotides read TGTGCCAGCAGCCCAAATGACGTCCGGGACAGGGCAGATGAGCAGTACTTC. Translation gives CASSPNDVRDRADEQYF.

This clonotype was counted a few times. The chain has TRBV21-1 and TRBJ1-6; the table's D call, TRBD1, has no DNA check behind it. TRBV21-1 is reported as a pseudogene. This CDR3 spans 15 amino acids. Here the CDR3 reads CASSIQQGHRSPLHF. CDR3 DNA: TGTGCCAGCAGCATTCAACAGGGCCACCGGTCACCCCTCCACTTT.

This rearrangement joins TRBV5-1 to TRBJ2-1; the match to TRBD2 covers 13 bases. The CDR3 is 14 residues long. In germline, CDR1 is SGHRS, CDR2 YFSETQ. Trimming cost V 4 bases and J 12 bases; bases outside gene matches: 7. Here the CDR3 DNA reads TGCGCCAGCAGCCCCGGACTAGCGGGAGCGTCGCAGTTCTTC. Translation gives CASSPGLAGASQFF.

This clonotype was recorded a few times. The rearrangement links TRBV20-1 to TRBJ2-3; the match to TRBD2 covers 7 bases. The CDR3 is made up of 14 amino acids. Trimming took 4 bases from V and 1 from J; bases not matched to a gene: 5. Germline V CDR1 and CDR2: DFQATT, SNEGSKA (reference sequence). CDR3 in DNA: TGCAGTGCTATTCTAGCGGACGGCACAGATACGCAGTATTTT. It is translated as CSAILADGTDTQYF.

This clonotype was seen a handful of times. V gene TRBV4-3 combines with J gene TRBJ1-5; 7 bases match TRBD1. The V segment lost 0 bases and the J segment 7 bases; nucleotides outside the gene matches: 3. The CDR3 covers 14 residues. Germline loops: CDR1 LGHNA, CDR2 YSLEER. CDR3 DNA: TGCGCCAGCAGCCAAGATTTACAGGGGCAGCCCCAGCATTTT. Protein product: CASSQDLQGQPQHF.

This chain uses TRBV20-1 with TRBJ2-3; 7 positions agree with TRBD1. This CDR3 contains 14 residues. J gave up 4 bases and V 0 bases, and 4 bases lay outside the gene matches. CDR1 and CDR2 from the germline V gene are DFQATT and SNEGSKA (reference sequence). This CDR3 reads CSARDIRGPDTQYF. CDR3 DNA: TGCAGTGCTAGAGATATTAGGGGGCCAGATACGCAGTATTTT.

The J gene is TRBJ2-3, the V gene TRBV7-2; 8 bases are a match to TRBD2. V trimming: 1 base; J trimming: 8 bases; junction bases outside the gene matches: 8. The germline V gene has CDR1 SGHTA and CDR2 FQGNSA. CDR3 length: 15 residues. The DNA for the CDR3 is TGTGCCAGCAGCTTAGAGCTAGCGGGCTCAGGTACGCAGTATTTT. Translation gives CASSLELAGSGTQYF.

Only one count was recorded for this clonotype. This chain uses TRBV28 with TRBJ2-7, with TRBD1 identical over 7 bases. There are 13 residues in the CDR3. CDR1 MDHEN and CDR2 SYDVKM come from the germline V gene. J lost 6 bases, V lost 7 bases, and 9 bases had no gene match. In DNA, the CDR3 is TGTGCCAGCAAAGCTCCTACAGGGGCCGAGCAGTACTTC. Its protein product is CASKAPTGAEQYF. Based on the CDR3 plus reference TRBV28 and TRBJ2-7, the full variable domain is DVKVTQSSRYLVKRTGEKVFLECVQDMDHENMFWYRQDPGLGLRLIYFSYDVKMKEKGDIPEGYSVSREKKERFSLILESASTNQTSMYLCASKAPTGAEQYFGPGTRLTVT.

The chain employs TRBV24-1 and TRBJ2-3; D remains ambiguous. Per germline, CDR1 KGHDR and CDR2 SFDVKD. The CDR3 contains 13 residues. Trimming pared 2 bases from V and 7 bases from J, leaving 9 bases between. As DNA, the CDR3 is TGTGCCACCAGTGATTCACACCCCTATACGCAGTATTTT. Amino acid sequence: CATSDSHPYTQYF.

This chain joins TRBV3-1 and TRBJ2-1; D ambiguous. The CDR3 is 15 amino acids. V shed 0 bases and J shed 5 bases, with 11 bases lying between them. The germline V gene has CDR1 LGHDT and CDR2 YNNKEL (reference sequence). The CDR3 region is CASSQERGEDNEQFF. CDR3 in DNA: TGTGCCAGCAGCCAAGAACGTGGAGAAGACAATGAGCAGTTCTTC.

On this clonotype itself: The DNA is omitted, as the CDR3 cannot be located on it reliably, and the CDR3 follows TCRdb's listing. The V call is TRBV29-1, the J call TRBJ2-1; the D segment call TRBD1 is taken from the table without a DNA check. With termini counted, the CDR3 has 16 amino acids. Germline assignment: CDR1 SQVTM and CDR2 ANQGSEA. The CDR3: CSVGPGPPAANNEQFF.

This clonotype has a single count. A read error may account for a junction end that differs from germline. The chain links TRBV28 to TRBJ1-6, with a weak D call TRBD1 (6 bases). The CDR3 length is 15 residues. Germline-derived CDR1 and CDR2 are MDHEN and SYDVKM. CDR3 in amino acids: CASSGGPRGNSPPHF. CDR3 coding DNA: TGTGCCAGCAGTGGGGGGCCTCGAGGTAATTCACCCCCCCACTTT.

This clonotype appeared a few times. V is TRBV29-1 and J is TRBJ2-1, with 8 bases that match TRBD2. J gave up 8 bases and V 4 bases, and 13 bases lay outside the gene matches. Germline CDR1 and CDR2: SQVTM and ANQGSEA. This CDR3 has 15 residues. DNA of the CDR3: TGCAGCGTTGTAAGAGCGGGGGTGGGTATAGATGAGCAGTTCTTC. It yields the protein CSVVRAGVGIDEQFF.

The gene calls are TRBV11-2 and TRBJ2-3; 9 positions agree with TRBD2. V gave up 4 bases and J gave up 2 bases; unmatched junction bases: 13. CDR1 SGHAT and CDR2 FQNNGV come from the germline V gene. CDR3 length: 18 amino acids. The CDR3 loop reads CASSSPTGTSFHTDTQYF. CDR3 DNA sequence: TGTGCCAGCAGCTCCCCAACCGGGACTAGCTTCCACACAGATACGCAGTATTTT.

This rearrangement joins TRBV28 to TRBJ2-7, with TRBD1 matching over 11 bases. Germline V gene data show CDR1 as MDHEN and CDR2 as SYDVKM. This CDR3 spans 16 amino acids. The ends lost 2 bases at V and 4 bases at J; junction bases unmatched: 7. Written as DNA, the CDR3 is TGTGCCAGCAGTTTAACCGGGACAGGGGGTAATTACGAGCAGTACTTC. This gives the protein CASSLTGTGGNYEQYF.

Worth noting for this clonotype: The junction and the germline gene differ at one end; a read error may be behind it. The rearrangement links TRBV6-1 to TRBJ1-6; 10 nucleotides match TRBD1. This CDR3 has 13 amino acids. Germline CDR1 is MNHNS and CDR2 is SASEGT. CDR3 sequence (DNA): TGCGCCAGCATCAGGACAGGGGGTTCACCCCTCCACTTT. This translates into CASIRTGGSPLHF.